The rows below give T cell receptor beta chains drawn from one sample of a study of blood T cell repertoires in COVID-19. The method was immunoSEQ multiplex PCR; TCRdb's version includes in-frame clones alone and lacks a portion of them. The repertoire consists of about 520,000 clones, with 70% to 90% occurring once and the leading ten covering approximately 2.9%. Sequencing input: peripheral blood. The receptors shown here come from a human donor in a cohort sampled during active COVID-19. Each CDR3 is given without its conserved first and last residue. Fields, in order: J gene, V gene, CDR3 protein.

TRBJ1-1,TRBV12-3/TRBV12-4,ASLRDVRAF
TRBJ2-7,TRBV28,ASSFRRSRGRHEQY
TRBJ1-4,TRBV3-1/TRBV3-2,ASSQAGEGVYEKLF
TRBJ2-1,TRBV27,ASSFVNDPRNEQF
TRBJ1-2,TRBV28,ASSLPLRQGANYGYT
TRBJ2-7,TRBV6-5,ASRRPGQGYEQY
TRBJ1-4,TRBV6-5,ASSFDRTNEKLF
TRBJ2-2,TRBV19,ASTPRTQRYTGELF
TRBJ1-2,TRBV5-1,ASSLLMTGGDGYT
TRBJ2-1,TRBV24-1,ATSEGRGPYNEQF
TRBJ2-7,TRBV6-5,ASSYGTESYEQY
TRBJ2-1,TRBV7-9,ASSLRGGGRALYNEQF
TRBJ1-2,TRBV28,ASSPLTGGEDYT
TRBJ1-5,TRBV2,ASREETKGQPQH
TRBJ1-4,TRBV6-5,ASSYAAGGGEKLF
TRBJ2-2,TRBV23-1,ASSQSGRIGEHTVRTGELF
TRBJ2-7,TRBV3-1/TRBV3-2,ASSQEKRGHEQY
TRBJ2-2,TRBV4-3,ASSQLFSGLNTGELF
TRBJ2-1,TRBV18,ASSPQAGSGGLGQF
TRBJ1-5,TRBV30,AWSVRTGYQPQH
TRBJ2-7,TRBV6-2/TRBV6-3,ASSYSFDSAFSYEQY
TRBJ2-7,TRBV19,ASSTYRGPYEQY
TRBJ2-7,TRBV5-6,ASSLAGGVYEQY
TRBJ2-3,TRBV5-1,ASTYSGRSTDTQY
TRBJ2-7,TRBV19,ASSIGIGLLYEQY
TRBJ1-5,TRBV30,AWSPNGAQYSNQPQH
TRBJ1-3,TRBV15,ATSRGPGNTIY
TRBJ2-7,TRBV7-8,ASRYGGTGRAYEQY
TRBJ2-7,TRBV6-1,ASRRNRDFYEQY
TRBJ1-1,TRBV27,ASSSVFMNTEAF
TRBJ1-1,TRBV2,AIRSWAEAF
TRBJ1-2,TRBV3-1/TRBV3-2,ASSQDQRGYT
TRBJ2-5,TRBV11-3,ASSPSGEETQY